Reported below is one T cell receptor (beta chain). The record originates from a study of blood T cell repertoires in COVID-19. The protocol was immunoSEQ multiplex PCR, while the TCRdb copy is restricted to in-frame clones and leaves out a portion. This table has more than 300,000 clones, more than 85% appearing once. In Cohort 3, a recovered donor had either two negative PCRs, clearance, or symptom resolution. Trimming took off 4 bases at V and 11 bases at J, with 20 bases between the two ends. CDR3 length equals 14 residues. Germline CDR1 MNHEY, CDR2 SMNVEV (reference sequence). The rearrangement uses TRBV27 and TRBJ1-2; TRBD1 might be the D (5 bases). Input material: PBMCs or T cells enriched from blood (not recorded which). The source of this sequence is a woman aged 30 to 39 who had recovered from COVID-19. CDR3 amino acids: CASSSGTLTGGYTF. CDR3 nucleotides: TGTGCCAGCAGTTCTGGGACTCTGACCGGGGGGTACACCTTC.